This T cell receptor beta chain was documented in a study of regulatory T cells in long-lasting Graves disease. With regard to this clonotype: Its specificity is unknown.

Library construction for TCR beta used iRepertoire HTBI primers and Arm-PCR of CDR3 regions. TCRdb reanalysed the multiplex PCR reads using MiXCR and keeps one entry per CDR3 protein. The profile shows some 490,000 distinct CDR3 sequences, around 12% of them singletons. The time point was: newly diagnosed GD, antithyroid drugs for less than 3 months. The TCR library was made from RNA extracted from PBMCs. Study results and caveats: The study found TRBV28, TRBJ1-2 and TRBJ2-5 favored in persistent disease.

The CDR3 length is 16 residues. The V and J ends lost 5 bases and 6 bases, in that order; junction bases with no gene match: 12. CDR1 and CDR2 from the germline V gene are SGHTA and FQGNSA. These data also featured in a second study, about T cells in Graves' hyperthyroidism and ophthalmopathy. That paper notes: For Graves' hyperthyroidism to be stable, ophthalmopathy could not progress within 18 months. Ophthalmopathy was predicted by the model a median of approximately 6.6 months ahead of onset.

Source: peripheral blood mononuclear cells (PBMCs), taken at new diagnosis, from a patient treated with antithyroid drugs. The V call is TRBV7-2, the J call TRBJ2-1, with 8 bases aligning to TRBD2. The TCR originated in a woman under 40 with Graves disease. The CDR3 bases are TGTGCCAGCAGCCCCGGCTCAGGCGGGAGGAGCAATGAGCAGTTCTTC. Its protein is CASSPGSGGRSNEQFF.